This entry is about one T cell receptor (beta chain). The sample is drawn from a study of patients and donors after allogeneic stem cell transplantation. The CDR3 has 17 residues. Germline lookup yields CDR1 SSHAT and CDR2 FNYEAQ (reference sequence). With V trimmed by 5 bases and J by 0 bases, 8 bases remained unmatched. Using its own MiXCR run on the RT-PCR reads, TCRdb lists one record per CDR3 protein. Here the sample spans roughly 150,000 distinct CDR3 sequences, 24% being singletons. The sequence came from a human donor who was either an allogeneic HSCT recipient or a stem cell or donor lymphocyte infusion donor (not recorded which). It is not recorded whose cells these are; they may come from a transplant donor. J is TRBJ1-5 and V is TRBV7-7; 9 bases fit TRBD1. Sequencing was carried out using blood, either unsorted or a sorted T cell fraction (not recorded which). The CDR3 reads CASSRAGQGYSNQPQHF. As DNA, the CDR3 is TGTGCCAGCAGCCGAGCGGGACAGGGCTATAGCAATCAGCCCCAGCATTTT.